These T cell receptor beta chains were read from a single sample in a study of blood T cell repertoires in COVID-19. Produced via immunoSEQ multiplex PCR; TCRdb's table is partial and in-frame only. The sample has about 210,000 clones; around 80% are singletons. Sequenced material: peripheral blood. The receptors originated from a man aged 40-55 years who had recovered from COVID-19. Each CDR3 is given with its conserved first and last residue. D genes are given only for firm matches. Some rows mark clone size as missing; the rest say once, few, many or name a class of expanded clone.

CDR3 DNA	CDR3 protein	clone size	J gene	V gene	D gene
TGTGCCAGCAGTCCGACAGGTGGGGGACTGTTTTTT	CASSPTGGGLFF	-	TRBJ1-4	TRBV12-3/TRBV12-4	-
TGTGCCAGCAGTTACTTACAGGGCGGCTATGGCTACACCTTC	CASSYLQGGYGYTF	-	TRBJ1-2	TRBV6-2/TRBV6-3	-
TGTGCCAGCAGCTTGGAAGGTCGGGGTTCGTCAGATACGCAGTATTTT	CASSLEGRGSSDTQYF	once	TRBJ2-3	TRBV5-6	-
TGTGCCAGCAGCGGGACAGGGCTCCTCCTCGAGCAGTACTTC	CASSGTGLLLEQYF	-	TRBJ2-7	TRBV5-6	TRBD1
TGTGCCAGCAGCCAGGGTTTAACAGGGGAGCCCCAGCATTTT	CASSQGLTGEPQHF	-	TRBJ1-5	TRBV3-1/TRBV3-2	TRBD1
TGTGCCAGCAGTGAATCGATCGGGGCCGGAGGGGAGCAGTTCTTC	CASSESIGAGGEQFF	-	TRBJ2-1	TRBV25-1	-
TGTGCCAGCAGCGTATCACCAGGGTTCACTGAAGCTTTCTTT	CASSVSPGFTEAFF	-	TRBJ1-1	TRBV9	-
TGTGCCAGCAGCCCCCGGCTAGCGGGGGGGCATAATGACAAAAACATTCAGTACTTC	CASSPRLAGGHNDKNIQYF	-	TRBJ2-4	TRBV9	TRBD2
TGTGCCAGCAGTTTGTTAGCGGCAGATACGCAGTATTTT	CASSLLAADTQYF	once	TRBJ2-3	TRBV12-3/TRBV12-4	-
TGTGCCTGGAGTTCCGGGACAGGGTTAAGTGAGCAGTTCTTC	CAWSSGTGLSEQFF	-	TRBJ2-1	TRBV30	TRBD1
TGTGCCAGCTCGAGGACAGGACCGAACACCGGGGAGCTGTTTTTT	CASSRTGPNTGELFF	-	TRBJ2-2	TRBV18	TRBD1
TGTGCCAGCTCACCGGGCTGGGAGACGGGACAGGGTCTAGCTAACTATGGCTACACCTTC	CASSPGWETGQGLANYGYTF	many	TRBJ1-2	TRBV18	TRBD1
TGTGCCAGCAGCTACCGGGCTTTCGAGGGGCAGTTCTTC	CASSYRAFEGQFF	-	TRBJ2-1	TRBV5-6	-
TGCGCCAGCAGCCAATTTGGACAGGGGCTCCACGAGCAGTACTTC	CASSQFGQGLHEQYF	-	TRBJ2-7	TRBV4-3	TRBD1
TGTGCCAGCAGCTCTACGACAAAGCGGGGTTCCACCTACAATGAGCAGTTCTTC	CASSSTTKRGSTYNEQFF	few	TRBJ2-1	TRBV14	TRBD2
TGTGCCATCAGTGAGAGACAGGGGGATTACAATGAGCAGTTCTTC	CAISERQGDYNEQFF	-	TRBJ2-1	TRBV10-3	TRBD1
TGTGCCAGCAGTGAGTTGACAGACTATGGCTACACCTTC	CASSELTDYGYTF	-	TRBJ1-2	TRBV6-1	-
TGTGCCAGCAGCTTTGGACAGGGACGAAACACCATATATTTT	CASSFGQGRNTIYF	few	TRBJ1-3	TRBV5-4	TRBD1
TGTGCCAGCAGCAGCTTGGGACTTGGCCTCTACAATGAGCAGTTCTTC	CASSSLGLGLYNEQFF	once	TRBJ2-1	TRBV28	-